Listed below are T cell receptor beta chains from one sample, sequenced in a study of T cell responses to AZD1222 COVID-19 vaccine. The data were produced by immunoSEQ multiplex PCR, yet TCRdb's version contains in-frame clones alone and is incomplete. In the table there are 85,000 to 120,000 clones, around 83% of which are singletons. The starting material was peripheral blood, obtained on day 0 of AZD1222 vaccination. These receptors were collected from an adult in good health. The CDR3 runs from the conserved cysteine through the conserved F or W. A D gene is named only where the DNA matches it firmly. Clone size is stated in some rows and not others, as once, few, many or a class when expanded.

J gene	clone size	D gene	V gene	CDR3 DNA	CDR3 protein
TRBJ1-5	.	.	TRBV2	TGTGCCAGCAGGGCCAGGGGTGGTAATCAGCCCCAGCATTTT	CASRARGGNQPQHF
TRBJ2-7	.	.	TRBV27	TGTGCCAGCAGTCCCCCGGGGGCTTCCCACGAGCAGTACTTC	CASSPPGASHEQYF
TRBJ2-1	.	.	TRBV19	TGTGCCAGTACCCAAGGGGGGCCAGCTCAAACCTACAATGAGCAGTTCTTC	CASTQGGPAQTYNEQFF
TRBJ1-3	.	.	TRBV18	TGTGCCAGCTCACTGACGGCGGGGACCACAGCTCCTGCCCCGGGCTCTGGAAACACCATATATTTT	CASSLTAGTTAPAPGSGNTIYF
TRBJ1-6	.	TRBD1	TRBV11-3	TGTGCCAGCAGCTTACCCCCGAAAAGTACAGGGGGAGTCTATAATTCACCCCTCCACTTT	CASSLPPKSTGGVYNSPLHF
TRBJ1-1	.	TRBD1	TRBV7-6	TGTGCCAGCAGCTCAGGGACAGGGGGGCCTGAAGCTTTCTTT	CASSSGTGGPEAFF
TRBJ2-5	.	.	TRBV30	TGTGCCTGGACTCCAACGATGCAGGCTTCAAGTGGGACCCAGTACTTC	CAWTPTMQASSGTQYF
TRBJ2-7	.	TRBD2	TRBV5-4	TGTGCCAGCAGCTTGGGGGCGGGACTAGCGGGGGCCAAGGGGTACGAGCAGTACTTC	CASSLGAGLAGAKGYEQYF
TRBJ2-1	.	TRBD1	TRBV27	TGTGCCAGCAGTTTTGACAGGGGGCGTTACAATGAGCAGTTCTTC	CASSFDRGRYNEQFF
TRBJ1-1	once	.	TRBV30	TGTGCCGGTACCTTGAACACTGAAGCTTTCTTT	CAGTLNTEAFF
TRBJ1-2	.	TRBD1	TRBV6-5	TGTGCCAGCAAGGACCTGGGACAGGGACTCTATGGCTACACCTTC	CASKDLGQGLYGYTF
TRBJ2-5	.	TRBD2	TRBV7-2	TGTGCCAGCAGCCCCGGGACTAGCGGGGGGCTGGGGACCCAGTACTTC	CASSPGTSGGLGTQYF
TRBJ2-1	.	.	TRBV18	TGTGCCAGCTCACCACGGGGACCGGGATCTCTTCGGGTCTACAATGAGCAGTTCTTC	CASSPRGPGSLRVYNEQFF
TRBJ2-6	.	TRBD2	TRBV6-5	TGTGCCAGCAGTTACTCAGATGGGAGGGTCAACGTCCTGACTTTC	CASSYSDGRVNVLTF
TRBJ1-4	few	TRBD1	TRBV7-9	TGTGCCAGCAGCCCCGGACAGGGGGAGGGTGAAAAACTGTTTTTT	CASSPGQGEGEKLFF
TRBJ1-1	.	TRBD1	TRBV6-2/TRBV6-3	TGTGCCAGCAGTAACAGGGGGCGCGGAGCTTTCTTT	CASSNRGRGAFF
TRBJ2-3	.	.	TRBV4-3	TGCGCCAGCAGCCAATTGGGGGCGGTCACAGATACGCAGTATTTT	CASSQLGAVTDTQYF
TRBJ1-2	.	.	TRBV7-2	TGTGCCAGCAGCTTAGACAGCTATGGCTACACCTTC	CASSLDSYGYTF
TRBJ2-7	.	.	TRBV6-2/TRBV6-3	TGTGCCAGCAGTCTTTGGGACCGTTCCTACGAGCAGTACTTC	CASSLWDRSYEQYF
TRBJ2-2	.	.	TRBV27	TGTGCCAGCAGTTTAATGAGGAATACGGGGGAGATAAGGAGCACCGGGGAGCTGTTTTTT	CASSLMRNTGEIRSTGELFF
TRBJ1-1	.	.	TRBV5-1	TGCGCCAGCAGCTCCTCGACATCTGCGGACACTGAAGCTTTCTTT	CASSSSTSADTEAFF
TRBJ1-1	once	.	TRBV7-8	TGTGCCAGCAGCTTAGTAGGCTGGGGAAGCACTGAAGCTTTCTTT	CASSLVGWGSTEAFF
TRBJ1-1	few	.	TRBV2	TGTGCCAGCACCGAGGGGGATGGGAACACTGAAGCTTTCTTT	CASTEGDGNTEAFF
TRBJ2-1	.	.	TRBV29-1	TGCAGCGTTGTTAGGGACGGCAGGGGCAATGAGCAGTTCTTC	CSVVRDGRGNEQFF
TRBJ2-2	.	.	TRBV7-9	TGTGCCAGCAGTCAAGGGGTAGTCTTCACCGGGGAGCTGTTTTTT	CASSQGVVFTGELFF
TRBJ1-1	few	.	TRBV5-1	TGCGCCAGCAGCTTGGGGCCAACAGGGTACACTGAAGCTTTCTTT	CASSLGPTGYTEAFF
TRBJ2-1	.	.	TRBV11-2	TGTGCCAGCAGCTTATCCCCGGGACCCCTCCCGGGGGATGAGCAGTTCTTC	CASSLSPGPLPGDEQFF
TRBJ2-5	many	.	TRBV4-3	TGCGCCAGCAGCGCTCAAGCTTTCCAAGAGACCCAGTACTTC	CASSAQAFQETQYF